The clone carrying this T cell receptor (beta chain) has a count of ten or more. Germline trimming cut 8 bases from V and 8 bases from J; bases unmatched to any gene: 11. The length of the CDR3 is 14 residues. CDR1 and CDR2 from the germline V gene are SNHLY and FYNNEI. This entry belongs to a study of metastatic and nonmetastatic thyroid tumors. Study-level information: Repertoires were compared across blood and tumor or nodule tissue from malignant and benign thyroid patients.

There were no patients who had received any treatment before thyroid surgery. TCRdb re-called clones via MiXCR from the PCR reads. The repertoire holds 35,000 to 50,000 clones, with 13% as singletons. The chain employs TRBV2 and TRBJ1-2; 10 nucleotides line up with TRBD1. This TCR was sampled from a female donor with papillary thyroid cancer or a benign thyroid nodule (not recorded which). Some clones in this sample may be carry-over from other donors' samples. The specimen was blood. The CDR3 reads CASCPRGTGEGYTF. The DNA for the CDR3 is TGTGCCAGCTGTCCGCGTGGGACAGGGGAAGGCTACACCTTC.